This entry concerns a single T cell receptor (beta chain). Its specificity is not known. Sequencing used immunoSEQ multiplex PCR; TCRdb keeps in-frame clones, though not all of them. The table shows 2 million to 2.5 million clones, with 80% to 95% occurring only once. These data come from a study of shared clonotypes between healthy human individuals. Study-level results: Generation probability values for non-shared clonotypes were lower than those for clonotypes shared by all four donors. With several donors compared, about 5% of naive CD4 clonotypes were shared.

Germline values: CDR1 SQVTM, CDR2 ANQGSEA. The CDR3 covers 14 residues. The V segment lost 6 bases and the J segment 5 bases; nucleotides outside the gene matches: 10. The chain links TRBV29-1 to TRBJ2-3; 8 positions match TRBD2. The source of this sequence is a young man in good health. Some clones in this sample may be carry-over from other donors' samples. Sequenced material: naive CD4+ T cells from PBMCs. Subset defined: CD45RA+ positively selected. The CDR3 loop is CSVPKRERKDTQYF. In DNA form, the CDR3 reads TGCAGCGTCCCCAAGCGGGAGCGTAAAGATACGCAGTATTTT.